One T cell receptor (beta chain) is described in this entry. Its antigen is not identified. Run at survey level, the immunoSEQ assay was version v3.0. The assay was immunoSEQ multiplex PCR, and TCRdb's table has in-frame clones only and misses some. The data hold some 22,000 clones, with nearly 90% observed a single time. This specimen belongs to a study of long-term antiretroviral therapy in people with HIV. Study findings and constraints: No data on ART adherence, viral resistance or therapy changes. Narrower CDR3 length ranges marked HIV repertoires relative to controls. Post-ART, diversity grew, though it stayed under transplant donor control levels. Regardless of time point, clones expanded before ART dominated the repertoire.

The CDR3 contains 19 residues. V lost 0 bases to trimming and J lost 4 bases; unmatched junction nucleotides: 12. Looked up from germline, CDR1 is SGDLS and CDR2 is YYNGEE. This TCR came from a man in his sixties with HIV. The J gene is TRBJ2-1, the V gene TRBV9; 11 bases are shared with TRBD2. The starting material was unsorted PBMCs, obtained 0.6 years after starting antiretroviral therapy. CDR3 residues: CASSVGQGPGTSGYNEQFF. The CDR3 bases are TGTGCCAGCAGCGTAGGGCAGGGGCCGGGGACTAGCGGTTACAATGAGCAGTTCTTC.